Shown below are 22 T cell receptor beta chains from a single sample sequenced in a study of shared clonotypes between healthy human individuals. Profiling relied on immunoSEQ multiplex PCR, and the TCRdb table lists in-frame clones only, not all of them. The sample lists around 600,000 clones, 90% to 95% occurring once. In the naive CD8 group, cells lacked CD45RO and were positively selected for CCR7, so terminally differentiated effector memory CD45RA+ cells were left out. The sample comprised naive CD8+ T cells sorted from blood. The origin of the receptors is a woman aged 25 to 45 in good health.

The chain links TRBV5-1 to TRBJ2-1; possibly TRBD2 for D (7 bases). The germline V and J ends were trimmed by 0 bases and 5 bases, with 12 bases remaining between them. This CDR3 is built from 15 residues. Germline V CDR1 and CDR2: SGHRS, YFSETQ. Here the CDR3 reads CASSLAQGRDNEQFF. The DNA for the CDR3 is TGCGCCAGCAGCTTGGCTCAGGGGAGGGACAATGAGCAGTTCTTC.

The V and J genes are TRBV28 and TRBJ2-1, with 7 bases fitting TRBD2. The CDR3 has 15 amino acids. From germline, CDR1 is MDHEN and CDR2 SYDVKM. The J segment lost 7 bases and the V segment lost 3 bases, leaving 9 bases of the junction unmatched. The CDR3 nucleotides are TGTGCCAGCAGTTTTCGGGCGGGAGAGGGGAATGAGCAGTTCTTC. Amino acids: CASSFRAGEGNEQFF.

The CDR3 region has the DNA TGTGCCAGTAGTATAGTACCGGGACAGGCCACACAGACCCAGTACTTC. Its protein is CASSIVPGQATQTQYF. The chain uses TRBV19 and TRBJ2-5, with 8 positions matching TRBD1. Per the germline V gene, CDR1 is LNHDA and CDR2 is SQIVND (reference sequence). CDR3 length: 16 residues. V trimming: 1 base; J trimming: 6 bases; junction bases outside the gene matches: 10.

The rearrangement joins TRBV29-1 to TRBJ2-1; D perhaps matches TRBD2 (5 bases). CDR1 SQVTM and CDR2 ANQGSEA come from the germline V gene. Trimming took off 6 bases at V and 7 bases at J, with 16 bases between the two ends. The CDR3 spans 13 residues. This chain's CDR3 is CSVAGKSPNEQFF. CDR3 nucleotide sequence: TGCAGCGTAGCCGGGAAGAGTCCGAATGAGCAGTTCTTC.

This chain connects TRBV7-9 to TRBJ2-7, with 7 bases aligning to TRBD2. V dropped 3 bases and J dropped 0; count of bases not matched to a gene: 2. CDR1 and CDR2 (germline): SEHNR, FQNEAQ (reference sequence). The CDR3 runs to 14 residues. CDR3: CASSFPSGSYEQYF. In nucleotides, the CDR3 is TGTGCCAGCAGCTTCCCTAGCGGCTCCTACGAGCAGTACTTC. The full variable domain, completed using reference TRBV7-9 and TRBJ2-7, is DTGVSQNPRHKITKRGQNVTFRCDPISEHNRLYWYRQTLGQGPEFLTYFQNEAQLEKSRLLSDRFSAERPKGSFSTLEIQRTEQGDSAMYLCASSFPSGSYEQYFGPGTRLTVT.

The chain links TRBV7-9 to TRBJ2-7, with TRBD1 matching 7 bases. The V segment lost 1 base and the J segment 3 bases; nucleotides outside the gene matches: 6. This CDR3 is built from 15 residues. Germline V lookup: CDR1 SEHNR, CDR2 FQNEAQ (reference sequence). CDR3 DNA: TGTGCCAGCAGCTTAGAGCTGGCAGGGGGCTACGAGCAGTACTTC. Protein: CASSLELAGGYEQYF.

This chain uses TRBV4-1 with TRBJ1-3; D not resolved. The germline CDR1 and CDR2 sequences are MGHRA and YSYEKL. This CDR3 spans 14 amino acids. Trimming cost V 3 bases and J 3 bases, with 9 bases left between them. The CDR3: CASSQGWVGNTIYF. CDR3 DNA sequence: TGCGCCAGCAGCCAGGGATGGGTTGGAAACACCATATATTTT.

The chain employs TRBV27 and TRBJ2-1; no clear D. The CDR3 loop spans 13 amino acids. Germline V gives CDR1 MNHEY, CDR2 SMNVEV (reference sequence). Trimming stripped 4 bases from V and 7 bases from J, with 11 bases between. The CDR3 reads CASSSLNGNEQFF. CDR3 sequence (DNA): TGTGCCAGCAGTTCGCTAAACGGGAATGAGCAGTTCTTC.

V usage is TRBV28 and J usage is TRBJ1-5; 7 positions agree with TRBD1. There are 19 residues in the CDR3. Germline CDR1 MDHEN, CDR2 SYDVKM. Germline trimming cut 5 bases from V and 0 bases from J; bases unmatched to any gene: 16. The CDR3 protein is CASSLQDRLAAYSNQPQHF. CDR3 sequence (DNA): TGTGCCAGCAGTCTCCAGGACAGGTTGGCGGCTTATAGCAATCAGCCCCAGCATTTT.

V and J are TRBV5-6 and TRBJ1-1; unclear D gene. V was cut by 3 bases and J by 8 bases, with 8 bases left in between. The germline V gene encodes CDR1 SGHDT and CDR2 YYEEEE. There are 11 residues in the CDR3. CDR3 residues: CASSSTVEAFF. The CDR3 nucleotides read TGTGCCAGCAGCTCAACAGTGGAAGCTTTCTTT.

CDR3 amino acids: CASSFGYGNQPQHF. The CDR3 nucleotides read TGTGCCAGCAGTTTCGGGTATGGCAATCAGCCCCAGCATTTT. The gene calls are TRBV27 and TRBJ1-5, with unresolved D. CDR1 and CDR2 from the germline V gene are MNHEY and SMNVEV (reference sequence). CDR3 size: 14 residues. The V gene lost 3 bases and the J gene lost 2 bases, with 8 bases spanning the gap.

The genes are TRBV29-1 and TRBJ2-1; TRBD2 might be the D (5 bases). CDR1 and CDR2 from the germline V gene are SQVTM and ANQGSEA. Trimming stripped 7 bases from V and 2 bases from J, with 12 bases between. This CDR3 comprises 13 residues. CDR3 loop: CSGTGSTYNEQFF. DNA of the CDR3: TGCAGCGGTACGGGGTCCACCTACAATGAGCAGTTCTTC.

The V call is TRBV28, the J call TRBJ2-7; TRBD2 matches at 9 bases. Trimming took 5 bases from V and 4 from J; bases not matched to a gene: 12. This CDR3 is built from 16 residues. The V gene's germline CDR1 is MDHEN and CDR2 SYDVKM. CDR3 DNA sequence: TGTGCCAGCAGTAACTTAGCGGGAGTGGTAGGGTACGAGCAGTACTTC. This translates into CASSNLAGVVGYEQYF.

The chain is built from TRBV28 and TRBJ1-2; D is undetermined. V was shortened by 6 bases and J by 9 bases, with 14 bases between the two germline ends. The CDR3 is made up of 12 amino acids. Looked up from germline, CDR1 is MDHEN and CDR2 is SYDVKM. CDR3 loop: CASRGFFPRYTF. The CDR3 region has the DNA TGTGCCAGCAGGGGCTTTTTTCCTCGCTACACCTTC.

This chain's CDR3 is CASSLDRTDTQYF. In DNA, the CDR3 is TGTGCCAGCAGTTTAGATCGGACAGATACGCAGTATTTT. The genes are TRBV27 and TRBJ2-3; D remains ambiguous. This CDR3 region has 13 residues. Germline V gene data show CDR1 as MNHEY and CDR2 as SMNVEV (reference sequence). V was cut by 2 bases and J by 3 bases, with 6 bases left in between.

This chain uses TRBV4-1 with TRBJ1-1; D gene unclear. Germline CDR1 is MGHRA and CDR2 is YSYEKL. The CDR3 spans 15 residues. Trimming stripped 1 base from V and 1 base from J, with 10 bases between. The CDR3 DNA follows: TGCGCCAGCAGCCAAGTTAAGGGTACGAACACTGAAGCTTTCTTT. This codes for CASSQVKGTNTEAFF.

This CDR3 reads CASSLTGTGELFF. CDR3 coding DNA: TGTGCCAGCAGCTTAACAGGGACCGGGGAGCTGTTTTTT. V usage is TRBV13 and J usage is TRBJ2-2; possibly TRBD1 for D (6 bases). The germline gives CDR1 PRHDT, CDR2 FYEKMQ (reference sequence). Trimming shortened V by 2 bases and J by 5 bases, and 6 bases separated the two germline ends. CDR3 length: 13 residues.

V and J are TRBV19 and TRBJ2-1, with 10 bases lining up with TRBD1. This CDR3 region has 14 residues. With V trimmed by 3 bases and J by 9 bases, 5 bases remained unmatched. Germline lookup yields CDR1 LNHDA and CDR2 SQIVND (reference sequence). For the CDR3, the DNA is TGTGCCAGTAGTATTGGGACAGGGGATGCTGAGCAGTTCTTC. Translated: CASSIGTGDAEQFF.

The V call is TRBV5-1, the J call TRBJ2-7, with TRBD2 matching 8 bases. Germline V gene data show CDR1 as SGHRS and CDR2 as YFSETQ. This CDR3 is 13 amino acids long. V lost 1 base to trimming and J lost 7 bases; unmatched junction nucleotides: 4. The CDR3 region has the DNA TGCGCCAGCAGCTTGCTAGCGGGTAGGGAGCAGTACTTC. Its protein product is CASSLLAGREQYF.

The chain combines TRBV27 with TRBJ2-7, with 9 bases fitting TRBD2. Germline trimming cut 6 bases from V and 4 bases from J; bases unmatched to any gene: 4. Germline CDR1 MNHEY, CDR2 SMNVEV (reference sequence). The CDR3 length is 13 residues. The CDR3 region has the DNA TGTGCCAGCAGCCGGGGACTAGCTTACGAGCAGTACTTC. Its protein is CASSRGLAYEQYF.

The J gene is TRBJ2-3, the V gene TRBV18; the match to TRBD2 covers 12 bases. The CDR3 has 15 amino acids. Germline V gene data show CDR1 as KGHSH and CDR2 as LQKENI. V lost 6 bases and J lost 6; bases outside the gene matches: 7. DNA of the CDR3: TGTGCCAGCTCTTTGACTAGCGGGAGTACGGATACGCAGTATTTT. As protein: CASSLTSGSTDTQYF.

This sequence joins TRBV27 and TRBJ2-7; TRBD2 might be the D (5 bases). Trimming left V 9 bases short and J 1 base short, with 13 bases between. The V gene's germline CDR1 is MNHEY and CDR2 SMNVEV (reference sequence). There are 13 residues in the CDR3. The CDR3, as DNA: TGTGCCAGTAAACCCACGGGGTCCTACGAGCAGTACTTC. This gives the protein CASKPTGSYEQYF.